The next 16 T cell receptor beta chains were all read from a single sample in a study of blood T cell repertoires in COVID-19. Assay used: immunoSEQ multiplex PCR; TCRdb lists only in-frame clones, some missing. The table has 200,000 to 300,000 clones, under 90% seen once. The material sequenced was PBMCs or T cells enriched from blood (not recorded which). These TCRs come from a woman under 40 with acute COVID-19.

This clone has a handful of counts. This rearrangement joins TRBV28 to TRBJ2-3; 8 bases are shared with TRBD1. This CDR3 contains 15 residues. Trimming cost V 6 bases and J 2 bases; bases outside gene matches: 7. From germline, CDR1 is MDHEN and CDR2 SYDVKM. CDR3 amino acids: CASRAGQGDTDTQYF. The CDR3 coding sequence is TGTGCCAGCAGGGCAGGACAGGGTGACACAGATACGCAGTATTTT.

This chain connects TRBV28 to TRBJ2-1, with TRBD2 matching 10 bases. Unmatched junction bases numbered 4, after V lost 4 bases and J lost 4 bases. In germline, CDR1 is MDHEN, CDR2 SYDVKM. The CDR3 contains 15 residues. CDR3 sequence reads: CASSSAGGPYNEQFF. The CDR3 DNA reads TGTGCCAGCAGTTCAGCGGGGGGGCCGTACAATGAGCAGTTCTTC.

The chain recombines TRBV5-6 with TRBJ1-3; 10 nucleotides match TRBD1. V lost 3 bases and J lost 0; bases outside the gene matches: 3. Germline CDR1 is SGHDT and CDR2 is YYEEEE. The CDR3 extends over 16 amino acids. The CDR3 loop reads CASSWDRGNSGNTIYF. CDR3 DNA: TGTGCCAGCAGCTGGGACAGGGGAAACTCTGGAAACACCATATATTTT.

The genes are TRBV7-6 and TRBJ2-5; 8 bases fit TRBD1. The CDR3 sequence is 17 residues long. V lost 4 bases, J lost 5 bases, and 15 bases stayed unmatched. CDR1 is SGHVS and CDR2 is FNYEAQ in the germline V gene. CDR3 protein: CASSSSPYRGSGETQYF. CDR3 nucleotides: TGTGCCAGCAGCTCCTCACCCTACAGGGGGTCAGGGGAGACCCAGTACTTC.

This chain's CDR3 is CASSQAVGGRDGYTF. Written as DNA, the CDR3 is TGCGCCAGCAGCCAAGCGGTCGGGGGGCGGGATGGCTACACCTTC. The chain recombines TRBV4-1 with TRBJ1-2, with a tentative D call TRBD1 (6 bases). V was trimmed by 1 base and J by 6 bases, leaving 15 bases between them. The length of the CDR3 is 15 residues. Per the germline V gene, CDR1 is MGHRA and CDR2 is YSYEKL.

This chain joins TRBV5-4 and TRBJ1-4; the D gene is possibly TRBD1 (5 bases). Trimming stripped 0 bases from V and 11 bases from J, with 23 bases between. CDR3 length equals 17 residues. Germline V gene sequence: CDR1 SGHNT, CDR2 YYREEE (reference sequence). The CDR3 DNA follows: TGTGCCAGCAGCTTGGCTGCGGAGGGGCCATCACATGGGAAACTGTTTTTT. It specifies CASSLAAEGPSHGKLFF.

The chain has TRBV6-2 or TRBV6-3 and TRBJ1-5, with D possibly being TRBD1 (6 bases). Deletions cut 5 bases from V and 0 bases from J, with 11 bases between. Per germline, CDR1 MNHEY and CDR2 SVGEGT. This CDR3 has 15 amino acids. CDR3 DNA: TGTGCCAGCAGTCAGGGGACATATAGCAATCAGCCCCAGCATTTT. It translates to CASSQGTYSNQPQHF.

The chain is built from TRBV7-9 and TRBJ1-2; tentative D call: TRBD1 (6 bases). This CDR3 has 14 amino acids. Trimming removed 7 bases from V and 3 bases from J, with 15 bases in between. CDR1 is SEHNR and CDR2 is FQNEAQ in the germline V gene (reference sequence). CDR3 DNA: TGTGCCAGCAATGAATTAGGGGGGGACTATGGCTACACCTTC. It specifies CASNELGGDYGYTF.

The chain carries TRBV19 and TRBJ2-1, with D possibly being TRBD1 (6 bases). This CDR3 comprises 15 residues. CDR1 and CDR2 from the germline V gene are LNHDA and SQIVND (reference sequence). The V end lost 6 bases, the J end lost 2 bases, and 14 bases lay between the germline ends. The CDR3 DNA sequence: TGTGCCAGTAGCCTGGACAGCTTCCCCTACAATGAGCAGTTCTTC. Translated: CASSLDSFPYNEQFF.

This sequence joins TRBV4-1 and TRBJ2-7; possibly TRBD1 for D (5 bases). V gave up 4 bases and J gave up 3 bases, with 13 bases separating them. The CDR3 runs 14 residues. Germline CDR1 is MGHRA and CDR2 is YSYEKL. Here the CDR3 DNA reads TGCGCCAGCAGCCCCGCAGGACAACACTACGAGCAGTACTTC. It specifies CASSPAGQHYEQYF.

This chain uses TRBV10-3 with TRBJ1-1, with TRBD1 matching over 8 bases. The CDR3 is 14 amino acids. Germline CDR1 and CDR2: ENHRY and SYGVKD. J gave up 4 bases and V 3 bases, and 4 bases lay outside the gene matches. CDR3 sequence (DNA): TGTGCCATCAGTGACTGGACAGGGTCCACTGAAGCTTTCTTT. This sequence encodes CAISDWTGSTEAFF.

This sequence joins TRBV5-5 and TRBJ1-1, with D perhaps TRBD1 (6 bases). V was clipped by 1 base and J by 1 base, with 11 bases between them. The CDR3 is 15 residues long. Germline assignment: CDR1 SGHKS and CDR2 YYEKEE (reference sequence). The CDR3: CASSLIGQTNTEAFF. In nucleotides, the CDR3 is TGTGCCAGCAGCTTGATTGGACAGACGAACACTGAAGCTTTCTTT.

V is TRBV7-9 and J is TRBJ1-1, with D possibly TRBD1 on 5 matching bases. The CDR3 sequence is 15 residues long. Germline V gene data show CDR1 as SEHNR and CDR2 as FQNEAQ (reference sequence). V lost 0 bases and J 9 bases, leaving 17 bases between the germline ends. CDR3 protein: CASSLARAGWDQAFF. CDR3 nucleotide sequence: TGTGCCAGCAGCTTAGCGCGTGCAGGGTGGGATCAAGCTTTCTTT.

J is TRBJ2-5 and V is TRBV5-1; maybe TRBD1 (5 bases). CDR1 and CDR2 (germline): SGHRS, YFSETQ. This CDR3 region has 13 residues. Trimming left V 3 bases short and J 4 bases short, with 10 bases between. CDR3 protein: CASSSTGRETQYF. CDR3 sequence (DNA): TGCGCCAGCAGCTCAACAGGTCGAGAGACCCAGTACTTC. The entire variable domain, with the rest obtained from reference TRBV5-1 and TRBJ2-5, is as follows: KAGVTQTPRYLIKTRGQQVTLSCSPISGHRSVSWYQQTPGQGLQFLFEYFSETQRNKGNFPGRFSGRQFSNSRSEMNVSTLELGDSALYLCASSSTGRETQYFGPGTRLLVL.

V is TRBV5-1 and J is TRBJ2-7, with TRBD1 identical over 8 bases. V dropped 4 bases and J dropped 7; count of bases not matched to a gene: 7. CDR3 length: 13 residues. Per germline, CDR1 SGHRS and CDR2 YFSETQ. In DNA, the CDR3 is TGCGCCAGCAGCCCCGACAGGGGATATGAGCAGTACTTC. It encodes CASSPDRGYEQYF.

This clone occurred once. The rearrangement links TRBV4-3 to TRBJ2-3, with a possible D match to TRBD1 (6 bases). In germline, CDR1 is LGHNA, CDR2 YSLEER. Trimming pared 4 bases from V and 4 bases from J, leaving 18 bases between. This CDR3 spans 16 amino acids. The CDR3 sequence is CASSRIFTGMADTQYF. The CDR3 DNA follows: TGCGCCAGCAGCCGAATATTTACAGGGATGGCAGATACGCAGTATTTT.